Presented here are 15 T cell receptor beta chains from one specimen sequenced in a study of T cells in Graves' hyperthyroidism and ophthalmopathy. What was amplified from RNA transcripts were TCR beta CDR3 regions. Using the HTBI primer set, a first-round RT-PCR was run on the TCR CDR3. Each CDR3 protein gets one entry after TCRdb re-called the multiplex PCR reads with MiXCR. The repertoire holds around 420,000 distinct CDR3 sequences, with about an eighth as singletons. Sequenced material: blood. These receptor sequences come from a woman younger than 30 with Graves' hyperthyroidism.

V is TRBV29-1 and J is TRBJ1-2, with 7 nucleotides matching TRBD1. CDR3 length: 14 residues. Per germline, CDR1 SQVTM and CDR2 ANQGSEA. Losses at the gene ends were 6 bases for V and 6 bases for J; bases not matched to a gene: 13. CDR3 sequence: CSVGYRGLQDGYTF. The CDR3 nucleotides read TGCAGCGTGGGGTACAGGGGATTGCAGGATGGCTACACCTTC.

The chain recombines TRBV5-8 with TRBJ1-5; unclear D gene. V lost 4 bases, J lost 0 bases, and 17 bases lay in between. This CDR3 is 17 amino acids long. CDR1 and CDR2 from the germline V gene are SGHTS and YDEGEE. The CDR3, as DNA: TGTGCCAGCAGCCTTCTTGGGAATGCTGGTAGCAATCAGCCCCAGCATTTT. Encoded protein: CASSLLGNAGSNQPQHF.

The V and J genes are TRBV6-2 or TRBV6-3 and TRBJ2-1; the D gene is possibly TRBD2 (7 bases). V shed 10 bases and J shed 7 bases, with 20 bases lying between them. The V gene's germline CDR1 is MNHEY and CDR2 SVGEGT. This CDR3 contains 14 residues. CDR3 protein: CAIKDPGGRNEQFF. In DNA, the CDR3 is TGTGCCATCAAGGACCCCGGGGGGCGGAATGAGCAGTTCTTC.

This clonotype was observed at least ten times. The V call is TRBV10-3, the J call TRBJ2-7; 10 bases are shared with TRBD2. This CDR3 contains 15 residues. The germline V gene has CDR1 ENHRY and CDR2 SYGVKD. The J segment lost 3 bases and the V segment lost 1 base, leaving 3 bases of the junction unmatched. Here the CDR3 reads CAISELLAGFYEQYF. CDR3 nucleotide sequence: TGTGCCATCAGTGAGTTACTAGCGGGATTCTACGAGCAGTACTTC.

This clonotype was picked up a small number of times. The rearrangement uses TRBV6-2 or TRBV6-3 and TRBJ2-1; D unresolved. The germline CDR1 and CDR2 sequences are MNHEY and SVGEGT. The CDR3 is 16 amino acids. The germline V and J ends were trimmed by 2 bases and 8 bases, with 19 bases remaining between them. The CDR3 loop is CASSYRSGLTFDEQFF. DNA for the CDR3: TGTGCCAGCAGTTACAGGTCCGGGTTGACGTTCGATGAGCAGTTCTTC.

This clonotype was counted at least ten times. This chain joins TRBV11-3 and TRBJ2-1; TRBD2 matches 9 bases. Trimming cost V 5 bases and J 8 bases; bases outside gene matches: 25. CDR3 size: 20 residues. Germline V CDR1 and CDR2: SGHNT, YENEEA. In DNA form, the CDR3 reads TGTGCCAGCAGCCTACTTCGGCCCATAGCGGGAGCGCCCACGGAGGATGAGCAGTTCTTC. Translation gives CASSLLRPIAGAPTEDEQFF.

In this sample, this clonotype turned up many times. The chain is built from TRBV7-8 and TRBJ1-5; TRBD1 matches 9 bases. There are 15 residues in the CDR3. Germline trimming cut 5 bases from V and 1 base from J; bases unmatched to any gene: 3. CDR1 is SGHVS, CDR2 FQNEAQ, per germline. CDR3 loop: CASSPDRGSNQPQHF. The CDR3 coding sequence is TGTGCCAGCAGCCCCGACAGGGGGAGCAATCAGCCCCAGCATTTT.

This clonotype showed up many times. The CDR3 reads CASSLLAGTYEQYF. CDR3 sequence (DNA): TGTGCCAGCAGCTTACTAGCGGGGACCTACGAGCAGTACTTC. The chain joins TRBV7-2 to TRBJ2-7, with TRBD2 identical over 9 bases. V gave up 2 bases and J gave up 2 bases; unmatched junction bases: 1. The germline gives CDR1 SGHTA, CDR2 FQGNSA. The CDR3 is 14 residues long. Using reference TRBV7-2 and TRBJ2-7 for the parts outside the CDR3, the full variable domain is GAGVSQSPSNKVTEKGKDVELRCDPISGHTALYWYRQSLGQGLEFLIYFQGNSAPDKSGLPSDRFSAERTGGSVSTLTIQRTQQEDSAVYLCASSLLAGTYEQYFGPGTRLTVT.

Many counts were recorded for this clonotype. The chain joins TRBV15 to TRBJ2-7; D might be TRBD2 (5 bases). Trimming removed 2 bases from V and 1 base from J, with 12 bases in between. The CDR3 has 15 amino acids. CDR1 and CDR2 from the germline V gene are LNHNV and YYDKDF (reference sequence). CDR3 in amino acids: CATSRIGLGSYEQYF. In nucleotides, the CDR3 is TGTGCCACCAGCAGAATAGGACTTGGTTCCTACGAGCAGTACTTC.

This clonotype was observed at least ten times. The rearrangement links TRBV12-3 or TRBV12-4 to TRBJ2-2; 7 positions match TRBD1. This CDR3 region has 13 residues. After removal of 6 bases from V and 6 bases from J, the junction contained 4 bases not matched to a gene. The CDR3 sequence: CASSLGTAGELFF. CDR3 DNA: TGTGCCAGCAGCCTCGGGACAGCCGGGGAGCTGTTTTTT.

Comment on this clonotype: One junction end does not reproduce the germline sequence, and a read error may be involved. The chain is built from TRBV2 and TRBJ2-1; the match to TRBD2 covers 12 bases. Germline V CDR1 and CDR2: SNHLY, FYNNEI. The CDR3 has 17 residues. The CDR3 loop reads CASSLRGTSGSYNEQLF. The CDR3 nucleotides are TGTGCCAGCAGCTTAAGGGGGACTAGCGGGTCCTACAATGAGCAGCTCTTC.

The chain links TRBV7-2 to TRBJ1-5; D not certain. V lost 8 bases and J lost 5, with 19 bases in between. Germline-derived CDR1 and CDR2 are SGHTA and FQGNSA. This CDR3 is built from 15 residues. CDR3 DNA sequence: TGTGCCAGCCGACCGGGAACGGGGATATATCAGCCCCAGCATTTT. Protein sequence: CASRPGTGIYQPQHF.

This clonotype was seen repeatedly, ten times or more. The V gene is TRBV7-2, the J gene TRBJ2-7; weak D call: TRBD1 (5 bases). Germline V gives CDR1 SGHTA, CDR2 FQGNSA. V was clipped by 2 bases and J by 2 bases, with 10 bases between them. The CDR3 has 14 residues. The CDR3 loop reads CASSLSRAPYEQYF. CDR3 nucleotide sequence: TGTGCCAGCAGCTTATCCAGGGCTCCCTACGAGCAGTACTTC.

Details on this clonotype: One end of the junction is discordant with germline, which a read error may explain. V and J are TRBV12-3 or TRBV12-4 and TRBJ2-5; D assignment may be TRBD1 or TRBD2 (5 bases each). The CDR3 runs 14 residues. CDR3 bases: TGTGCCAGCAGTTCTGGGGGACCCCAAGAGACCCAGTGCTTC. It encodes CASSSGGPQETQCF.

This clonotype was counted ten times or more. CDR3 DNA: TGCAGTGCTACGACACAGAGGGGCTACACCTTC. It yields the protein CSATTQRGYTF. The rearrangement links TRBV20-1 to TRBJ1-2; D is undetermined. Germline values: CDR1 DFQATT, CDR2 SNEGSKA (reference sequence). This CDR3 spans 11 amino acids. Trimming cost V 4 bases and J 8 bases, with 11 bases left between them.